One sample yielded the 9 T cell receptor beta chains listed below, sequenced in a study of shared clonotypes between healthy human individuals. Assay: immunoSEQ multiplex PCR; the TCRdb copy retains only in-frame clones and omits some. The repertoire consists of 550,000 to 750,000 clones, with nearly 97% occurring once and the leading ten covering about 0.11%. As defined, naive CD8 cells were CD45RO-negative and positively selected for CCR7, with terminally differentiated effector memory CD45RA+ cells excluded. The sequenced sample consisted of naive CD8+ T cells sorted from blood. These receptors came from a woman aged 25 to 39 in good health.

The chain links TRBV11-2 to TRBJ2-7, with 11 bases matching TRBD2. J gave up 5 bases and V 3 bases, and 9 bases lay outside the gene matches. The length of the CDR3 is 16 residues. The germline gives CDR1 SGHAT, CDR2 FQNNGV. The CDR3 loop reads CASSFQISGRADEQYF. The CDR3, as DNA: TGTGCCAGCAGCTTCCAGATTAGCGGGAGGGCCGACGAGCAGTACTTC.

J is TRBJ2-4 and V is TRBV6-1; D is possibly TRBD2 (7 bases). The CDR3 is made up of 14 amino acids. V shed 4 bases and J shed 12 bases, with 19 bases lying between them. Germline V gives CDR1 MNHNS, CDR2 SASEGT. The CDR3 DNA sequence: TGTGCCAGCAGTGCCCCTAGGGGGGGGAGTGATCAGTACTTC. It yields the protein CASSAPRGGSDQYF.

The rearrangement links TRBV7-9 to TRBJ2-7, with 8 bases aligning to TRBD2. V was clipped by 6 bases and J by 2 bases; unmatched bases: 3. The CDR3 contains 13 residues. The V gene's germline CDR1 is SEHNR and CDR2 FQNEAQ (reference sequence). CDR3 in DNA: TGTGCCAGCAGACCGGGACTAGCCTACGAGCAGTACTTC. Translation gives CASRPGLAYEQYF.

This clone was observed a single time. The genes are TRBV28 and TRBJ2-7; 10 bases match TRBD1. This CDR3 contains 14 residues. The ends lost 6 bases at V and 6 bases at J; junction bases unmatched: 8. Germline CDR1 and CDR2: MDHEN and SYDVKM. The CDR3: CASSGQGVPREQYF. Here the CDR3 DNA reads TGTGCCAGCAGCGGACAGGGGGTCCCCCGCGAGCAGTACTTC.

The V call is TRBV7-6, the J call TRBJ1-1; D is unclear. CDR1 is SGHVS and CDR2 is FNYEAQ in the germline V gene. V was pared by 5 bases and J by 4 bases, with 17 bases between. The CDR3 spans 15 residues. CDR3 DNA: TGTGCCAGCAGCGCAGGAGGCGAGTTCCTCACTGAAGCTTTCTTT. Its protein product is CASSAGGEFLTEAFF.

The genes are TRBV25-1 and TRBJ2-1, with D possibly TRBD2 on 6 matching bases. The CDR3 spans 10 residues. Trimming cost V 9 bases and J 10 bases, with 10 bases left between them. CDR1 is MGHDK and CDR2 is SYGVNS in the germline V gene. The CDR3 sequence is CASFAGEQFF. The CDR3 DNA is TGTGCCAGTTTCGCGGGGGAGCAGTTCTTC.

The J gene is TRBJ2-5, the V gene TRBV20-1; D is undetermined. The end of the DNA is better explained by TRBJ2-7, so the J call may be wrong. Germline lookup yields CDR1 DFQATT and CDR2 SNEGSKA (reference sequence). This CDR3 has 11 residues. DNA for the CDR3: TGCAGTGCTAGAGGTACGCACGAGCAGTACTTC. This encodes CSARGTHEQYF.

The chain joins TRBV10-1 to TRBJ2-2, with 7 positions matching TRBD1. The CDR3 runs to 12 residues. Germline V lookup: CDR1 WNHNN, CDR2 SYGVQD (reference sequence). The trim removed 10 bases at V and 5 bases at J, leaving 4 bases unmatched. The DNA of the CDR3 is TGCGCCACCGGGACAGCAACCGGGGAGCTGTTTTTT. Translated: CATGTATGELFF.

This CDR3 reads CASSRGLVGTDEQFF. The CDR3 nucleotides read TGTGCCAGCAGTCGCGGACTCGTAGGGACCGATGAGCAGTTCTTC. The rearrangement uses TRBV13 and TRBJ2-1, with D tentatively TRBD1 or TRBD2 (5 bases each). The ends were cut back, 6 bases at V and 8 bases at J, with 20 bases in the middle. The germline CDR1 and CDR2 sequences are PRHDT and FYEKMQ (reference sequence). CDR3 length: 15 residues.